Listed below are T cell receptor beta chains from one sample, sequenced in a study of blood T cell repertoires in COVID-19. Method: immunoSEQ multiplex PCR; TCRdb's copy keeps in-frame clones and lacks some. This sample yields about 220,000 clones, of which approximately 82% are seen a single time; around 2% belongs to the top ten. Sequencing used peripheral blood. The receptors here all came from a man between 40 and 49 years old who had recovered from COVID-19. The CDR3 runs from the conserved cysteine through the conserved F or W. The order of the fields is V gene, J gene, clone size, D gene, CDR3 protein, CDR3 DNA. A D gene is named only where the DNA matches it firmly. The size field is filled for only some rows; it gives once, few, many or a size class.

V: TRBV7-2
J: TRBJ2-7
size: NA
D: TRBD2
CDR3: CASSSTSGGPSYEQYF
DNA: TGTGCCAGCAGCTCGACTAGCGGGGGCCCTTCCTACGAGCAGTACTTC

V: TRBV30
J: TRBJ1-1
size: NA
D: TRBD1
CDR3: CAWSVQGQGPSSDTEAFF
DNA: TGTGCCTGGAGTGTACAGGGACAGGGACCCTCTTCCGACACTGAAGCTTTCTTT

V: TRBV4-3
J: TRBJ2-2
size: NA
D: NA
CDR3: CASSQSSRDTGELFF
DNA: TGCGCCAGCAGCCAGTCGAGCAGGGACACCGGGGAGCTGTTTTTT

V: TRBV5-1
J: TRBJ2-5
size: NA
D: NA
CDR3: CASSNPRGERQETQYF
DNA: TGCGCCAGCAGCAACCCCCGAGGAGAGAGGCAAGAGACCCAGTACTTC

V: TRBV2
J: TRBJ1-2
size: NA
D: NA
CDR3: CASSKEVGYGYTF
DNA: TGTGCCAGCAGCAAGGAGGTGGGCTATGGCTACACCTTC

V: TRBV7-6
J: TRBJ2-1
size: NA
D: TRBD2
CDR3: CASSRGTSGYNEQFF
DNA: TGTGCCAGCAGCCGCGGGACTAGCGGCTACAATGAGCAGTTCTTC

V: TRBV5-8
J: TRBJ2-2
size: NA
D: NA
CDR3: CASSRQGNTGELFF
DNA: TGTGCCAGCAGCCGCCAGGGAAACACCGGGGAGCTGTTTTTT

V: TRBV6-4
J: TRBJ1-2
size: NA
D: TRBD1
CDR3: CASSDSTGSYGYTF
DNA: TGTGCCAGCAGTGACTCGACAGGGTCCTATGGCTACACCTTC

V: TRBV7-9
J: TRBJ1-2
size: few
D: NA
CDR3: CASGRQGHGYTF
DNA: TGTGCCAGCGGCCGGCAGGGCCATGGCTACACCTTC

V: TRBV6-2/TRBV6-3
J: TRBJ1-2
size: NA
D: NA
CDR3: CASSYRENTF
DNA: TGTGCCAGCAGTTACCGGGAGAATACCTTC

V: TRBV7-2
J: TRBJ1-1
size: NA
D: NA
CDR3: CASSLILQGPDTEAFF
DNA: TGTGCCAGCAGCTTAATCCTCCAGGGTCCGGACACTGAAGCTTTCTTT

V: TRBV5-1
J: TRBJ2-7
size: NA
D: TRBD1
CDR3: CASSQQPNTGGPSYEQYF
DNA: TGCGCCAGCAGCCAACAACCAAACACAGGGGGGCCCTCCTACGAGCAGTACTTC

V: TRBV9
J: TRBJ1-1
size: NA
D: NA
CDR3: CASSVGPGHTNTEAFF
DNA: TGTGCCAGCAGCGTAGGTCCGGGACATACGAACACTGAAGCTTTCTTT

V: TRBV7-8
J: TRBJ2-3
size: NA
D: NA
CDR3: CASSLSNSGGAQYF
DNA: TGTGCCAGCAGCTTATCTAATAGCGGAGGTGCGCAGTATTTT

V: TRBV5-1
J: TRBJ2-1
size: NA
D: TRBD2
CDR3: CASSLALAGNEQFF
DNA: TGCGCCAGCAGCTTGGCCCTAGCGGGAAATGAGCAGTTCTTC

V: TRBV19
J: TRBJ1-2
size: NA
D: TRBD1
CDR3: CASSRDRKYGYTF
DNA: TGTGCCAGTAGTAGGGACAGGAAATATGGCTACACCTTC

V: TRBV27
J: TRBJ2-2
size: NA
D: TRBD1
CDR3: CASSWDRVNTGELFF
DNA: TGTGCCAGCAGCTGGGACAGGGTGAACACCGGGGAGCTGTTTTTT

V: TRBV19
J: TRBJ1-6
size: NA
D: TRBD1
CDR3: CASSVRDRVSPLHF
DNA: TGTGCCAGTAGTGTCCGGGACAGGGTTTCACCCCTCCACTTT

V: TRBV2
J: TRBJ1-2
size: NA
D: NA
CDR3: CASSLTGPSIYGYTF
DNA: TGTGCCAGCAGTTTGACAGGACCTTCGATCTATGGCTACACCTTC

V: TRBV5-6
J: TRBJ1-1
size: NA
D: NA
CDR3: CASSRGRWRITMSFF
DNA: TGTGCCAGCAGTCGAGGGAGGTGGAGGATTACAATGTCTTTCTTT

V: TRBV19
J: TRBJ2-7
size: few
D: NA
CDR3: CASSSTLGTSSYEQYF
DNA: TGTGCCAGTAGTTCTACCCTCGGGACAAGCTCCTACGAGCAGTACTTC

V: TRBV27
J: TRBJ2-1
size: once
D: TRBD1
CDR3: CASARTGYNEQFF
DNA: TGTGCCAGCGCACGGACAGGGTACAATGAGCAGTTCTTC

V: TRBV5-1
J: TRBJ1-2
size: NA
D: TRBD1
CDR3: CASSLEPEGARGYTF
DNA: TGCGCCAGCAGCTTGGAGCCCGAGGGGGCCCGTGGCTACACCTTC

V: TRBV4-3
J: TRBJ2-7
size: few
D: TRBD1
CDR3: CASSQDVWAGGKNEQYF
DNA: TGCGCCAGCAGCCAAGATGTTTGGGCAGGGGGCAAGAACGAGCAGTACTTC

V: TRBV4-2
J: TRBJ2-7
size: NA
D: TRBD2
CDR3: CASSQALAGGLYEQYF
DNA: TGTGCCAGCAGCCAAGCACTAGCGGGGGGACTTTACGAGCAGTACTTC

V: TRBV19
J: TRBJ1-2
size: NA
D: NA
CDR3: CASSIGPLEGGYTF
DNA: TGTGCCAGTAGTATCGGACCCCTAGAGGGTGGCTACACCTTC

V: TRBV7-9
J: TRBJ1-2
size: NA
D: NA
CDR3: CASSLNQGLVYGYTF
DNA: TGTGCCAGCAGCTTAAATCAGGGGTTAGTCTATGGCTACACCTTT

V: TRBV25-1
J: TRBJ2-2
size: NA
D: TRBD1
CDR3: CASSERTGYNTGELFF
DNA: TGTGCCAGCAGTGAGAGGACAGGGTATAACACCGGGGAGCTGTTTTTT

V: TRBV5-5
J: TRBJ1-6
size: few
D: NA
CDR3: CASSYTGSPSDNSPLHF
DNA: TGTGCCAGCAGTTATACAGGGTCCCCCTCTGATAATTCACCCCTCCACTTT

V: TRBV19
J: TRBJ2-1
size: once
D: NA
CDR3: CASSYKRLYYNEQFF
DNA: TGTGCCAGTAGCTACAAGCGGCTCTACTACAATGAGCAGTTCTTC

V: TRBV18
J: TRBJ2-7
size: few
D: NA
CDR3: CASSNAGTTYEQYF
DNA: TGTGCCAGCTCAAACGCCGGGACAACTTACGAGCAGTACTTC

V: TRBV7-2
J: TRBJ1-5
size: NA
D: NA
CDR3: CASSLRQSDSNQPQHF
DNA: TGTGCCAGCAGCTTGCGGCAGAGTGATAGCAATCAGCCCCAGCATTTT

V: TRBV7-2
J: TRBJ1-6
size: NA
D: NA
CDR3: CASSPNTDIYNSPLHF
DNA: TGTGCCAGCAGCCCTAATACGGACATTTATAATTCACCCCTCCACTTT

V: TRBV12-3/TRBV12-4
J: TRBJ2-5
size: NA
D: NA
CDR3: CASSLSPETQYF
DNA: TGTGCCAGCAGTCTCTCCCCGGAGACCCAGTACTTC

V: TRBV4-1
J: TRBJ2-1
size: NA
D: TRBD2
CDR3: CASSQSGSSYNEQFF
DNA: TGCGCCAGCAGCCAAAGCGGGAGCTCCTACAATGAGCAGTTCTTC

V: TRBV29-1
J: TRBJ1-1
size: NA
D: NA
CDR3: CSVLRGGVSPEAFF
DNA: TGCAGCGTTTTGCGGGGGGGAGTGAGTCCTGAAGCTTTCTTT

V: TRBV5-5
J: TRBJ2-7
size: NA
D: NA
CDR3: CASSLEYEQYF
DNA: TGTGCCAGCAGCCTAGAATACGAGCAGTACTTC

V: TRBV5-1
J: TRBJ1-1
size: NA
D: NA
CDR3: CASRGLTVNTEAFF
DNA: TGCGCCAGTCGCGGGTTGACTGTGAACACTGAAGCTTTCTTT

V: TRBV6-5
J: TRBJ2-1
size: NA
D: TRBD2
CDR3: CASSYWTSGIPGEQFF
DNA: TGTGCCAGCAGTTATTGGACTAGCGGGATCCCCGGGGAGCAGTTCTTC

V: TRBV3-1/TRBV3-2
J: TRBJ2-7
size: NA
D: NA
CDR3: CASSAPSAGEQYF
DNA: TGTGCCAGCAGCGCACCCTCGGCAGGAGAGCAGTACTTC